Sequencing of this T cell receptor beta chain was carried out in a study of T-cell memory formation after mild COVID-19. At the level of the study: TCR clusters mostly belonged to single donors.

Of note for this clonotype: Its antigen is not identified.

There are 14 residues in the CDR3. The V and J ends lost 8 bases and 6 bases, in that order; junction bases with no gene match: 10. TCRdb ran MiXCR on the 5' RACE reads and lists one entry per CDR3 protein. The data hold 84,000 or so distinct CDR3 sequences, with approximately 14% observed a single time. General study points: Pre-infection memory already had some responding clones, implying cross-reactive memory joined.

This receptor was identified in an adult woman who had mild COVID-19 (a few samples of this study predate the infection). Cell type and time point are not known. The chain carries TRBV12-3 or TRBV12-4 and TRBJ1-2; 9 nucleotides align to TRBD1. The sample consisted of PBMCs or a T cell subset sorted from them (not recorded which). In nucleotides, the CDR3 is TGTGCCAGCTCACAAGCCGGGACAGGGAATGGCTACACCTTC. This translates into CASSQAGTGNGYTF.